This entry lists 32 T cell receptor beta chains sequenced from one sample in a study of T cell repertoires in cytomegalovirus infection. TCRdb re-derived calls from the reads in MiXCR, one entry per CDR3 protein. The table includes some 110,000 distinct CDR3 sequences, 32% detected once. The antigens these receptors bind are not known. This material consisted of CD8+ T cells from cultured PBMCs, taken from culture after CMV antigen stimulation. The source is a human donor in good health (CMV status not recorded). Some clones in this sample may be carry-over from other donors' samples.

The V call is TRBV7-9, the J call TRBJ1-1; no definite D call. CDR1 SEHNR and CDR2 FQNEAQ come from the germline V gene (reference sequence). This CDR3 comprises 12 residues. V shed 3 bases and J shed 4 bases, with 6 bases lying between them. The CDR3 sequence is CASSFSGTEAFF. The CDR3, as DNA: TGTGCCAGCAGCTTCAGTGGCACTGAAGCTTTCTTT.

The chain links TRBV4-1 to TRBJ2-1; TRBD2 matches at 11 bases. The V gene's germline CDR1 is MGHRA and CDR2 YSYEKL. The CDR3 spans 16 residues. Losses at the gene ends were 0 bases for V and 9 bases for J; bases not matched to a gene: 7. The CDR3 sequence: CASSQEEASGGTEQFF. CDR3 in DNA: TGCGCCAGCAGCCAAGAGGAGGCTAGCGGGGGGACTGAGCAGTTCTTC.

In regard to this clonotype: A read error may produce the germline difference seen at one junction end. The chain recombines TRBV20-1 with TRBJ2-3; either TRBD1 or TRBD2 may fit D (5 bases each). The CDR3 length is 13 residues. CDR1 is DFQATT and CDR2 is SNEGSKA in the germline V gene (reference sequence). CDR3 amino acids: CSASWGSIDTQYF. The CDR3 DNA sequence: TGCAGTGCTAGCTGGGGGAGCATAGATACGCAGTATTTT.

This rearrangement joins TRBV10-3 to TRBJ1-5, with 10 bases aligning to TRBD1. The CDR3 totals 14 residues. Looked up from germline, CDR1 is ENHRY and CDR2 is SYGVKD. The J segment lost 6 bases and the V segment lost 10 bases, leaving 9 bases of the junction unmatched. The DNA of the CDR3 is TGTGCCACCAGGACAGGGGGTCGGGGTCAGCCCCAGCATTTT. This sequence encodes CATRTGGRGQPQHF.

Many counts were recorded for this clonotype. The J gene is TRBJ1-5, the V gene TRBV7-9; 8 bases align to TRBD1. The V gene end was trimmed by 6 bases and the J gene end by 5 bases; junction bases not matched to a gene: 9. The length of the CDR3 is 15 residues. Germline CDR1 is SEHNR and CDR2 is FQNEAQ (reference sequence). The CDR3 nucleotides read TGTGCCAGCAGTCCTGGACAGGGCCCTCATCAGCCCCAGCATTTT. Its protein product is CASSPGQGPHQPQHF.

This clonotype has only a few counts. The chain recombines TRBV12-3 or TRBV12-4 with TRBJ2-5; 7 positions match TRBD1. The trim removed 6 bases at V and 1 base at J, leaving 5 bases unmatched. The CDR3 contains 14 residues. The CDR3 DNA is TGTGCCAGCAGGAAAGGGACAGTCCAAGAGACCCAGTACTTC. Protein: CASRKGTVQETQYF.

With regard to this clonotype: One junction end does not reproduce the germline sequence, and a read error may be involved. The V and J genes are TRBV20-1 and TRBJ2-1; the D gene is possibly TRBD2 (6 bases). The CDR3 extends over 14 amino acids. Germline CDR1 is DFQATT and CDR2 is SNEGSKA (reference sequence). The CDR3 reads CSAPAGSSMNEQFF. CDR3 DNA sequence: TGCAGTGCGCCCGCCGGGAGCTCCATGAATGAGCAGTTCTTT.

The chain carries TRBV29-1 and TRBJ2-2; D assignment may be TRBD1 or TRBD2 (5 bases each). Germline-derived CDR1 and CDR2 are SQVTM and ANQGSEA. This CDR3 spans 13 amino acids. Trimming cost V 8 bases and J 0 bases, with 10 bases left between them. CDR3 nucleotide sequence: TGCAGCACCGGGACGTCGAACACCGGGGAGCTGTTTTTT. Its translation is CSTGTSNTGELFF.

The chain links TRBV29-1 to TRBJ2-7; D is perhaps TRBD1 (5 bases). The CDR3 runs 13 residues. Germline values: CDR1 SQVTM, CDR2 ANQGSEA. V lost 6 bases, J lost 0 bases, and 12 bases lay in between. Written as DNA, the CDR3 is TGCAGCGTCGTAACCGGACACTCCTACGAGCAGTACTTC. This codes for CSVVTGHSYEQYF.

The chain couples TRBV6-2 or TRBV6-3 to TRBJ2-7; D is uncertain. V dropped 3 bases and J dropped 5 bases, with 5 bases sitting between them. The germline CDR1 and CDR2 sequences are MNHEY and SVGEGT. This CDR3 has 11 residues. The CDR3 nucleotides are TGTGCCAGCAGTTATTGGGACGAGCAGTACTTC. Translated, it gives CASSYWDEQYF.

V is TRBV6-1 and J is TRBJ1-5; TRBD1 aligns across 7 bases. J gave up 4 bases and V 3 bases, and 12 bases lay outside the gene matches. Germline CDR1 reads MNHNS; CDR2 reads SASEGT. This CDR3 contains 17 residues. In DNA, the CDR3 is TGTGCCAGCAGTGACCGCGGAGGGACAGAGAGAAATCAGCCCCAGCATTTT. It is translated as CASSDRGGTERNQPQHF.

The rearrangement links TRBV19 to TRBJ1-5; unclear D gene. V lost 8 bases and J lost 6, with 5 bases in between. The germline V gene encodes CDR1 LNHDA and CDR2 SQIVND (reference sequence). The CDR3 is 10 residues long. The CDR3 protein is CASPPQPQHF. The DNA for the CDR3 is TGTGCCAGTCCCCCTCAGCCCCAGCATTTT.

V gene TRBV6-5 combines with J gene TRBJ1-6, with 7 bases fitting TRBD1. The V gene end was trimmed by 2 bases and the J gene end by 6 bases; junction bases not matched to a gene: 1. This CDR3 contains 14 residues. Germline V lookup: CDR1 MNHEY, CDR2 SVGAGI. The CDR3 here is CASSYGTANSPLHF. As DNA, the CDR3 is TGTGCCAGCAGTTACGGGACAGCTAATTCACCCCTCCACTTT.

This clonotype occurred many times. The chain couples TRBV2 to TRBJ2-3, with TRBD2 identical over 8 bases. Germline V gene data show CDR1 as SNHLY and CDR2 as FYNNEI. V trimming: 7 bases; J trimming: 7 bases; junction bases outside the gene matches: 4. This CDR3 spans 12 amino acids. The CDR3 bases are TGTGCCAGCATCGGGGGGGAGAATACGCAGTATTTT. Translating it yields CASIGGENTQYF.

This rearrangement joins TRBV4-1 to TRBJ2-1; 10 bases line up with TRBD2. From germline, CDR1 is MGHRA and CDR2 YSYEKL. CDR3 length equals 15 residues. Germline trimming cut 5 bases from V and 4 bases from J; bases unmatched to any gene: 5. CDR3 region: CASSTQRGGYNEQFF. The CDR3 DNA sequence: TGCGCCAGCAGCACCCAGCGGGGGGGTTACAATGAGCAGTTCTTC.

The chain links TRBV5-6 to TRBJ1-1, with D unclear. V lost 5 bases and J lost 5, with 10 bases in between. The CDR3 covers 12 residues. Looked up from germline, CDR1 is SGHDT and CDR2 is YYEEEE. The CDR3 nucleotides are TGTGCCAGCAGTCCCGGATCGACTGAAGCTTTCTTT. The encoded protein is CASSPGSTEAFF.

The chain joins TRBV6-1 to TRBJ2-3, with TRBD2 matching 11 bases. After removal of 2 bases from V and 4 bases from J, the junction contained 5 bases not matched to a gene. Germline V gene sequence: CDR1 MNHNS, CDR2 SASEGT. CDR3 length: 16 residues. The CDR3 DNA sequence: TGTGCCAGCAGTGAATTTGTAGCGGGGGGGCCAGATACGCAGTATTTT. Translating it yields CASSEFVAGGPDTQYF.

In its sample, this clonotype was seen many times. The chain recombines TRBV20-1 with TRBJ2-3, with 8 bases matching TRBD1. The J segment lost 4 bases and the V segment lost 0 bases, leaving 9 bases of the junction unmatched. Germline V CDR1 and CDR2: DFQATT, SNEGSKA (reference sequence). There are 16 residues in the CDR3. The CDR3 protein is CSARDQETGDADTQYF. The DNA of the CDR3 is TGCAGTGCTAGAGATCAAGAGACAGGGGACGCAGATACGCAGTATTTT.

This clonotype was observed at least ten times. The genes are TRBV7-8 and TRBJ2-3; TRBD2 matches 8 bases. This CDR3 is built from 16 residues. CDR1 SGHVS and CDR2 FQNEAQ come from the germline V gene. The V and J ends lost 1 base and 2 bases, in that order; junction bases with no gene match: 5. The CDR3 nucleotides are TGTGCCAGCAGCTTAGAGGCGGGGGGCCCCACAGATACGCAGTATTTT. Residues: CASSLEAGGPTDTQYF.

The CDR3 region is CASSQDRLPENEQFF. For the CDR3, the DNA is TGCGCCAGCAGCCAAGACAGGCTCCCAGAGAATGAGCAGTTCTTC. This chain links TRBV4-3 with TRBJ2-1; D gene unclear. V lost 0 bases and J 7 bases, leaving 13 bases between the germline ends. Germline V CDR1 and CDR2: LGHNA, YSLEER. This CDR3 region has 15 residues.

On this clonotype itself: Its ends do not fully match the called genes, so a read error is possible. V is TRBV19 and J is TRBJ2-1; D unresolved. Per the germline V gene, CDR1 is LNHDA and CDR2 is SQIVND (reference sequence). The CDR3 runs to 12 residues. CDR3 in amino acids: CASSLSFNEQFF. CDR3 bases: TGTGCCAGTAGTCTCTCCTTCAATGAGCAGTTCTTC.

This sequence joins TRBV4-1 and TRBJ1-1; D may be TRBD1 (6 bases). Deletions cut 4 bases from V and 2 bases from J, with 8 bases between. The CDR3 has 13 amino acids. Germline-derived CDR1 and CDR2 are MGHRA and YSYEKL. CDR3 loop: CASSRGLNTEAFF. The CDR3 bases are TGCGCCAGCAGCCGGGGGCTCAACACTGAAGCTTTCTTT.

The chain employs TRBV14 and TRBJ1-2; D not certain. Germline lookup yields CDR1 SGHDN and CDR2 FVKESK. The CDR3 contains 17 residues. V dropped 3 bases and J dropped 0 bases, with 17 bases sitting between them. CDR3 residues: CASSHSLGGDPNYGYTF. The CDR3 region has the DNA TGTGCCAGCAGCCACTCCCTTGGTGGGGATCCTAACTATGGCTACACCTTC.

In this sample, this clonotype turned up many times. This chain connects TRBV7-6 to TRBJ1-3; TRBD1 matches at 8 bases. This CDR3 comprises 15 residues. Germline CDR1 is SGHVS and CDR2 is FNYEAQ. Trimming removed 4 bases from V and 1 base from J; junction bases left unmatched: 3. In DNA, the CDR3 is TGTGCCAGCAGCTCTACAGGGGGTTCTGGAAACACCATATATTTT. Translating gives CASSSTGGSGNTIYF.

The chain recombines TRBV4-1 with TRBJ1-1; D is possibly TRBD1 (5 bases). Germline V lookup: CDR1 MGHRA, CDR2 YSYEKL. The CDR3 extends over 14 amino acids. V dropped 4 bases and J dropped 0 bases, with 9 bases sitting between them. Written as DNA, the CDR3 is TGCGCCAGCAGCCGACAGACGGTGAACACTGAAGCTTTCTTT. It is translated as CASSRQTVNTEAFF.

This clonotype was detected ten times or more. The rearrangement links TRBV7-6 to TRBJ1-1; D is ambiguous. The V end was cut by 1 base, the J end by 1 base, with 7 bases between. From germline, CDR1 is SGHVS and CDR2 FNYEAQ. The CDR3 loop spans 14 amino acids. The CDR3 DNA is TGTGCCAGCAGCTTAGAGGAAACGAACACTGAAGCTTTCTTT. Encoded protein: CASSLEETNTEAFF. The full variable domain, in which reference TRBV7-6 and TRBJ1-1 provide the parts outside the CDR3, is GAGVSQSPRYKVTKRGQDVALRCDPISGHVSLYWYRQALGQGPEFLTYFNYEAQQDKSGLPNDRFSAERPEGSISTLTIQRTEQRDSAMYRCASSLEETNTEAFFGQGTRLTVV.

The chain recombines TRBV7-9 with TRBJ1-2; D not certain. The CDR3 consists of 13 residues. Germline CDR1 is SEHNR and CDR2 is FQNEAQ (reference sequence). Trimming left V 0 bases short and J 6 bases short, with 8 bases between. For the CDR3, the DNA is TGTGCCAGCAGCTTAGCTCGTTACGATGGCTACACCTTC. It encodes CASSLARYDGYTF.

This sequence joins TRBV6-1 and TRBJ1-1; TRBD1 might be the D (6 bases). V was trimmed by 0 bases and J by 8 bases, leaving 13 bases between them. Germline lookup yields CDR1 MNHNS and CDR2 SASEGT. The CDR3 is made up of 14 amino acids. The CDR3: CASSEAAGGAEAFF. The CDR3 DNA sequence: TGTGCCAGCAGTGAAGCCGCGGGGGGGGCGGAAGCTTTCTTT.

J is TRBJ2-2 and V is TRBV28; TRBD1 matches at 9 bases. The CDR3 runs to 16 residues. The germline V gene encodes CDR1 MDHEN and CDR2 SYDVKM. Trimming at V came to 5 bases and at J to 7 bases, leaving 11 bases not matched to a gene. The CDR3 spells CASSPGQGFDIGELFF. The CDR3 DNA sequence: TGTGCCAGCAGTCCCGGACAGGGGTTTGATATCGGGGAGCTGTTTTTT.

This clonotype was counted ten times or more. The chain couples TRBV4-2 to TRBJ2-5; possibly TRBD1 for D (5 bases). Germline CDR1 and CDR2: LGHNA and YNFKEQ. The CDR3 length is 16 residues. V dropped 1 base and J dropped 2 bases, with 14 bases sitting between them. The CDR3 sequence: CASSQAVTVFQETQYF. The CDR3 region has the DNA TGTGCCAGCAGCCAAGCTGTGACAGTTTTTCAAGAGACCCAGTACTTC.

This clonotype was observed a handful of times. CDR3 in DNA: TGTGCCACCTTGTACGGAGATACGCAGTATTTT. It specifies CATLYGDTQYF. The rearrangement uses TRBV7-2 and TRBJ2-3; D uncertain. The CDR3 spans 11 residues. Germline assignment: CDR1 SGHTA and CDR2 FQGNSA. The ends were cut back, 10 bases at V and 5 bases at J, with 10 bases in the middle.

V is TRBV11-2 and J is TRBJ2-5; TRBD1 aligns across 10 bases. J lost 5 bases, V lost 0 bases, and 9 bases had no gene match. CDR3 length: 17 residues. The germline V gene has CDR1 SGHAT and CDR2 FQNNGV. CDR3 bases: TGTGCCAGCAGCTTAGACCCCGGACAGGGGGTGGGGGAGACCCAGTACTTC. This codes for CASSLDPGQGVGETQYF.